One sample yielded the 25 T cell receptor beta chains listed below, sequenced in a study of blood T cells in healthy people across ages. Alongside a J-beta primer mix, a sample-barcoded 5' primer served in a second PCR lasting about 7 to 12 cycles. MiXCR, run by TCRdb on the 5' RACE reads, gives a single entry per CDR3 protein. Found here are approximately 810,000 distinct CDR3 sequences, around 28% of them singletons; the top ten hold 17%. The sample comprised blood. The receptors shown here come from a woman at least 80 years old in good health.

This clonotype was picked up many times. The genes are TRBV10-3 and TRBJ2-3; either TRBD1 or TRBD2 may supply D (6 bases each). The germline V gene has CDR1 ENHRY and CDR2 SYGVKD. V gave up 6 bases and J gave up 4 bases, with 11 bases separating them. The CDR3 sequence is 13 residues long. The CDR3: CAISKEGADTQYF. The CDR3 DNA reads TGTGCCATCAGCAAGGAGGGGGCAGATACGCAGTATTTT.

CDR3: CASSIGDRGGNQPQHF. The CDR3 DNA follows: TGTGCCAGTAGTATAGGCGACAGAGGAGGCAATCAGCCCCAGCATTTT. This chain uses TRBV19 with TRBJ1-5; tentative D call: TRBD1 (5 bases). V was shortened by 1 base and J by 2 bases, with 12 bases between the two germline ends. This CDR3 has 16 amino acids. The V gene's germline CDR1 is LNHDA and CDR2 SQIVND (reference sequence).

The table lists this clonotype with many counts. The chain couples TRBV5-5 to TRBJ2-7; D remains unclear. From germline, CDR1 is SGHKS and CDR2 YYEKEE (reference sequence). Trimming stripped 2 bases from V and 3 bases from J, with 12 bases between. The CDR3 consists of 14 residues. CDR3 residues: CASSLTWTDYEQYF. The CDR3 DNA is TGTGCCAGCAGCTTAACCTGGACGGACTACGAGCAGTACTTC. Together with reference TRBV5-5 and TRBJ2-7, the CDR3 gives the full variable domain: DAGVTQSPTHLIKTRGQQVTLRCSPISGHKSVSWYQQVLGQGPQFIFQYYEKEERGRGNFPDRFSARQFPNYSSELNVNALLLGDSALYLCASSLTWTDYEQYFGPGTRLTVT.

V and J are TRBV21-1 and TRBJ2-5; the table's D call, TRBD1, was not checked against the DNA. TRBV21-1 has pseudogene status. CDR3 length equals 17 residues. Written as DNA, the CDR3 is TGTGCCAGCAGCCAAAGACAGGGGGCGAAAAACGAAGAGACCCAGTACTTC. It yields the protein CASSQRQGAKNEETQYF.

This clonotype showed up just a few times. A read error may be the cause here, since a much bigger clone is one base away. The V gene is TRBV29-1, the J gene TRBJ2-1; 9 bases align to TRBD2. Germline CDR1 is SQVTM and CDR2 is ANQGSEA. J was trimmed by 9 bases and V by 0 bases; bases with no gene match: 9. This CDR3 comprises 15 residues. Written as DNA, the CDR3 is TGCAGCGTTGAAGAGGGCGCGGGGGGGTTTCGTGAGCAGTTCTTC. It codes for CSVEEGAGGFREQFF.

The CDR3 loop reads CAWSASGRTEAFF. The DNA of the CDR3 is TGTGCCTGGAGTGCCTCAGGGCGGACTGAAGCTTTCTTT. This chain joins TRBV30 and TRBJ1-1; maybe TRBD1 (5 bases). CDR1 and CDR2 from the germline V gene are GTSNPN and SVGIG (reference sequence). Trimming removed 1 base at V and 5 bases at J, with 11 bases between. The CDR3 consists of 13 residues.

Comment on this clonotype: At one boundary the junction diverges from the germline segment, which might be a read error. Written as DNA, the CDR3 is TGTGCCGGCAGCCAATTAGGGGGGAGAGAGACCCAGTTCTTC. This sequence encodes CAGSQLGGRETQFF. This chain joins TRBV3-1 and TRBJ2-1; D assignment may be TRBD1 or TRBD2 (6 bases each). Germline V gene lookup returns CDR1 LGHDT and CDR2 YNNKEL (reference sequence). The CDR3 loop spans 14 amino acids.

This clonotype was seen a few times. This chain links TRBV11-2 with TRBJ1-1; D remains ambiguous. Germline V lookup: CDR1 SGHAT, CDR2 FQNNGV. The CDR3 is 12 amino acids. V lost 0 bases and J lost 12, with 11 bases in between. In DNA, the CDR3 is TGTGCCAGCAGCTTAGACTTAGGGCGACCTTTCTTT. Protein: CASSLDLGRPFF.

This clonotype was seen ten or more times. CDR3 nucleotide sequence: TGCAGTGCTAGTTCGGGGGGGGGATTTAGAACAGATACGCAGTATTTT. It yields the protein CSASSGGGFRTDTQYF. The chain couples TRBV20-1 to TRBJ2-3, with TRBD2 identical over 8 bases. Losses at the gene ends were 3 bases for V and 3 bases for J; bases not matched to a gene: 11. Germline V gene data show CDR1 as DFQATT and CDR2 as SNEGSKA (reference sequence). This CDR3 has 16 amino acids.

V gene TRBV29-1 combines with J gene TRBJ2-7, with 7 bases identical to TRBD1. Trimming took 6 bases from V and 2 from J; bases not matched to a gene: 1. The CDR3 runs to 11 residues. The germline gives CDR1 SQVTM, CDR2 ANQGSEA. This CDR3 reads CSVGQTYEQYF. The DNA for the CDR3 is TGCAGCGTGGGACAGACCTACGAGCAGTACTTC.

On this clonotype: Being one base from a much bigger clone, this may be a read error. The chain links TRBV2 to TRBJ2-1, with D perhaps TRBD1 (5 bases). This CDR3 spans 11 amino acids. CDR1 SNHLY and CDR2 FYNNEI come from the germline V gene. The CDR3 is CASGAPYEQDF. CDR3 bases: TGTGCCAGCGGGGCACCTTACGAGCAGGACTTC.

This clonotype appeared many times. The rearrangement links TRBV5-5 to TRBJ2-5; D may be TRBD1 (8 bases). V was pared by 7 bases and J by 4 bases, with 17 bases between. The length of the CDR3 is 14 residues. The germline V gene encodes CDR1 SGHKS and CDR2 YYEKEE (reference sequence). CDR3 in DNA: TGTGCCAGCCGAATCCACAGGGGGGGAGAGACCCAGTACTTC. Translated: CASRIHRGGETQYF. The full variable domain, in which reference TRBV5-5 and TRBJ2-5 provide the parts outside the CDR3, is DAGVTQSPTHLIKTRGQQVTLRCSPISGHKSVSWYQQVLGQGPQFIFQYYEKEERGRGNFPDRFSARQFPNYSSELNVNALLLGDSALYLCASRIHRGGETQYFGPGTRLLVL.

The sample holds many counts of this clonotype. CDR3 sequence reads: CASSSVLTGDGGEKLFF. The CDR3 DNA reads as TGTGCCAGCAGTTCCGTCCTCACAGGGGATGGGGGTGAAAAACTGTTTTTT. This sequence joins TRBV6-5 and TRBJ1-4; 7 bases agree with TRBD1. Germline CDR1 and CDR2: MNHEY and SVGAGI. J was trimmed by 7 bases and V by 4 bases; bases with no gene match: 15. The CDR3 contains 17 residues.

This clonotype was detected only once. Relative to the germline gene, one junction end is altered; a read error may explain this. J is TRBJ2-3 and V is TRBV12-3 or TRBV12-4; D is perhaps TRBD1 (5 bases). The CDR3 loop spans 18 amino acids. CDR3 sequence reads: CASSFGPHWGASTDTQYF. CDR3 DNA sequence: TGTGCCAGCAGTTTTGGGCCCCACTGGGGCGCGAGCACAGATACGCAATATTTC.

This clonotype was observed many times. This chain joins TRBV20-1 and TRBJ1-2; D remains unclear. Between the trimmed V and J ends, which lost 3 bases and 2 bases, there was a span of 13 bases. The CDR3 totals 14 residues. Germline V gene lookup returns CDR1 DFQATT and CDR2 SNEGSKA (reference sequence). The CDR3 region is CSASPGLANYGYTF. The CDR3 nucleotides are TGCAGTGCTAGCCCCGGACTCGCCAACTATGGCTACACCTTC.

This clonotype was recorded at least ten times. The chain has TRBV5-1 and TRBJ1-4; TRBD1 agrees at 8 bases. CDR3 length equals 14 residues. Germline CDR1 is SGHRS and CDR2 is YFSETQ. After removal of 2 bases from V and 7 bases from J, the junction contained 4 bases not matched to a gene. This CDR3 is CASSLQGDSEKLFF. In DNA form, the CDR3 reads TGCGCCAGCAGCTTACAGGGGGATTCTGAAAAACTGTTTTTT.

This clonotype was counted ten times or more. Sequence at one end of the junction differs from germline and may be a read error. For the CDR3, the DNA is TGTGCCAGCAGCCCATCCCCTGACAGGGTTTTAGCCAAAAATATTCAGTACTTC. Its protein product is CASSPSPDRVLAKNIQYF. V gene TRBV7-6 combines with J gene TRBJ2-4, with TRBD1 matching over 7 bases. Germline CDR1 reads SGHVS; CDR2 reads FNYEAQ. The CDR3 is made up of 18 amino acids.

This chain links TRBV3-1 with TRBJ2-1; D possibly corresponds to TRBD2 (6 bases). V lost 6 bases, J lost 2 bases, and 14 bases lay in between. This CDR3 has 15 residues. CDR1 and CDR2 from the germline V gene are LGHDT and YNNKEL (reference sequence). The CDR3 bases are TGTGCCAGCAGTCTCGGGAGTTCAACCTACAATGAGCAGTTCTTC. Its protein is CASSLGSSTYNEQFF.

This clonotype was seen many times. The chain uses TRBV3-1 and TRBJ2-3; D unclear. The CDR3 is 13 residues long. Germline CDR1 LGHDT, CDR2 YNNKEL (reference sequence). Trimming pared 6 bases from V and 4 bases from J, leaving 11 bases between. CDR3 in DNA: TGTGCCAGCAGACCTTACCACTCAGATACGCAGTATTTT. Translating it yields CASRPYHSDTQYF.

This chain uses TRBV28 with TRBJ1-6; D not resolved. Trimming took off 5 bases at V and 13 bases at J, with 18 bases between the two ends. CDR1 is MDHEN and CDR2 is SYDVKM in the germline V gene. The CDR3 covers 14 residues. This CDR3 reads CASSPPQAPFPLHF. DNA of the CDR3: TGTGCCAGCAGTCCCCCCCAAGCTCCCTTCCCCCTCCACTTT.

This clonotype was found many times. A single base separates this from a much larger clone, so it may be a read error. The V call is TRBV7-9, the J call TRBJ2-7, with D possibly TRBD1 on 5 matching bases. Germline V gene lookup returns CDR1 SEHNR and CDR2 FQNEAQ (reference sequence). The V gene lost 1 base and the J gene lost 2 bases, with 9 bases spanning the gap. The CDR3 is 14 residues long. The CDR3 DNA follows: TGTGCCAGCAGCTTAGATGCAGGGACCTACGAGCAGTACTTC. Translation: CASSLDAGTYEQYF.

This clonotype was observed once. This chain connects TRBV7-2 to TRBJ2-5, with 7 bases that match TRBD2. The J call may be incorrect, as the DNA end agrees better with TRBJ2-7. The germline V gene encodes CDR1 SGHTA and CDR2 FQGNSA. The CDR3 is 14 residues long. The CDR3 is CASSRGSDGYEQYF. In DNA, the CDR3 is TGTGCCAGCAGCCGCGGGAGTGACGGCTACGAGCAGTACTTC.

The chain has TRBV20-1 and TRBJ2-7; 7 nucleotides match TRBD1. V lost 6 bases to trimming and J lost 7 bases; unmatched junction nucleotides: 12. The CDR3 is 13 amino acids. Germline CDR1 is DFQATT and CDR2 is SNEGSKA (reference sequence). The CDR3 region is CSATPGGSREQYF. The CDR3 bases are TGCAGTGCCACCCCAGGGGGATCGAGGGAGCAGTACTTC.

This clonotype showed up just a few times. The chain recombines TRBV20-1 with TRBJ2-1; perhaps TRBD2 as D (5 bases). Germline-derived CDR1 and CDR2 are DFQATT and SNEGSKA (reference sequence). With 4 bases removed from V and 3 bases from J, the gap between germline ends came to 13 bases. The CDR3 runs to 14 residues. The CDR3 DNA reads TGCAGTGCTATGGACCGGCGGGTCTACAATGAGCAGTTCTTC. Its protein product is CSAMDRRVYNEQFF.

As DNA, the CDR3 is TGTGCCAGCAGGCCAGGCGAAACACCCATGAACACTGAAGCTTTCTTT. This sequence encodes CASRPGETPMNTEAFF. The gene calls are TRBV6-2 or TRBV6-3 and TRBJ1-1, with D unresolved. V shed 6 bases and J shed 0 bases, with 17 bases lying between them. The CDR3 has 16 residues. Germline CDR1 and CDR2: MNHEY and SVGEGT.